This T cell receptor beta chain was observed in a study of cytomegalovirus exposure and HLA in healthy donors. Findings of the study overall: Differences between HLA loci emerged in a later analysis of TCR association rates, with DRB1 most and HLA-C fewest. Some public TCRs appeared in many individuals, while most sequences were rare. V- and J-gene trimming of TCR beta was linked (in a later analysis) to a missense DCLRE1C variant. Later analysis revealed greater clonal expansion in HLA-associated TCR beta chains than in equally common others.

A word on this clone: Antigen unknown.

The PCR employed 60 Vbeta primers together with 13 Jbeta primers. The assay was immunoSEQ multiplex PCR, and TCRdb's table has in-frame clones only and misses some. Among 70,000 to 95,000 clones listed, roughly 76% were seen once. The V segment lost 6 bases and the J segment 6 bases; nucleotides outside the gene matches: 4. Germline V CDR1 and CDR2: MRHNA, SNTAGT. The CDR3 has 13 amino acids. The sequence came from a woman aged 30 to 39 in good health and CMV-seronegative. The source material was PBMCs. This chain connects TRBV6-4 to TRBJ1-5; 8 nucleotides agree with TRBD1. CDR3 protein: CASSSGQGQPQHF. In nucleotides, the CDR3 is TGTGCCAGCAGCTCTGGACAGGGTCAGCCCCAGCATTTT.